In this sample, the clone carrying this T cell receptor beta chain turned up many times. TCRdb re-called the RT-PCR reads through MiXCR, storing one row per CDR3 protein. The sample includes roughly 500,000 distinct CDR3 sequences, about 17% seen only once; the top ten take 3% to 3.5%. The data are from a study of response to subunit inactivated influenza vaccine. The V and J ends lost 6 bases and 5 bases respectively, with 14 bases between them. This CDR3 has 13 residues. The germline V gene encodes CDR1 SQVTM and CDR2 ANQGSEA. The chain couples TRBV29-1 to TRBJ1-5; D is possibly TRBD1 (6 bases). The TCR was taken from a man in his fifties or sixties who received an inactivated influenza vaccine. Sequencing was performed on CD4+ T cells sorted from PBMCs, taken less than 25 months after vaccination. The CDR3 DNA sequence: TGCAGCGTCGGAGGTGGGGGCGATCAGCCCCAGCATTTT. Translated, it gives CSVGGGGDQPQHF.